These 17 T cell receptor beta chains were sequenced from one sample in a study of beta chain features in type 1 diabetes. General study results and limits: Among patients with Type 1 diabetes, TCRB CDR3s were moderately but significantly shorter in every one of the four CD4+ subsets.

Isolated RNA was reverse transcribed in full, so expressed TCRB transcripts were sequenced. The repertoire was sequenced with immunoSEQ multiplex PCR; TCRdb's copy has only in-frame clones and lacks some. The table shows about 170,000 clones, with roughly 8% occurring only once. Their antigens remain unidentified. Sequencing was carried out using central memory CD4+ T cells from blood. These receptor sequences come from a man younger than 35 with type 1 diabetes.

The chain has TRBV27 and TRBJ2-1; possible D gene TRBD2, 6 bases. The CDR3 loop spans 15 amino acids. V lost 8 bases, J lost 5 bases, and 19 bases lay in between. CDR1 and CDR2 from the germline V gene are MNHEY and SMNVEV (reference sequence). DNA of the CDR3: TGTGCCAGCTTCCGAATGGCGGGATTCAACAATGAGCAGTTCTTC. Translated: CASFRMAGFNNEQFF.

The CDR3 DNA follows: TGTGCCACTGCGGGGGGATTTAATGAAAAACTGTTTTTT. This translates into CATAGGFNEKLFF. The chain is built from TRBV7-9 and TRBJ1-4; D perhaps matches TRBD1 (5 bases). The CDR3 totals 13 residues. The V and J ends lost 10 bases and 4 bases respectively, with 13 bases between them. The germline V gene has CDR1 SEHNR and CDR2 FQNEAQ (reference sequence).

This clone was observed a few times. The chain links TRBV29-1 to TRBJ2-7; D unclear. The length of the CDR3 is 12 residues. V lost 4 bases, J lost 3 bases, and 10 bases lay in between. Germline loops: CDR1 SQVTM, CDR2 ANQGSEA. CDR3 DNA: TGCAGCGTTGGTCACAGTTACTACGAGCAGTACTTC. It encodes CSVGHSYYEQYF.

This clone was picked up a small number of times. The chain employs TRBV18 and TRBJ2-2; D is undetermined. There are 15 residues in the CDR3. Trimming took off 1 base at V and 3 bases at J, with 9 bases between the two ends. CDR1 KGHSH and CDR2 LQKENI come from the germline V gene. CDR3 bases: TGTGCCAGCTCACCACAATGGCAGGACACCGGGGAGCTGTTTTTT. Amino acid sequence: CASSPQWQDTGELFF.

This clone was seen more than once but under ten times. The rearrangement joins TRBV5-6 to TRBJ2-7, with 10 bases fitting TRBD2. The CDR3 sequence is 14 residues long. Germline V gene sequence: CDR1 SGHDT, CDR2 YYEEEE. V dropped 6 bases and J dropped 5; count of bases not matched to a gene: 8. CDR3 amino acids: CASTLAGDMDEQYF. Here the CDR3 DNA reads TGTGCCAGCACCCTAGCGGGAGATATGGACGAGCAGTACTTC. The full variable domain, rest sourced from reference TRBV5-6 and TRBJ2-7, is DAGVTQSPTHLIKTRGQQVTLRCSPKSGHDTVSWYQQALGQGPQFIFQYYEEEERQRGNFPDRFSGHQFPNYSSELNVNALLLGDSALYLCASTLAGDMDEQYFGPGTRLTVT.

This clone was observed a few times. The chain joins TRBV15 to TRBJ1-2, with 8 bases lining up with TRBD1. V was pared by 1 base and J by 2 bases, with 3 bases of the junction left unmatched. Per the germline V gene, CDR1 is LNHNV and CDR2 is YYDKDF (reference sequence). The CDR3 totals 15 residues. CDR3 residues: CATSRARTGNYGYTF. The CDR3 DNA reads TGTGCCACCAGCAGAGCCCGGACAGGGAACTATGGCTACACCTTC.

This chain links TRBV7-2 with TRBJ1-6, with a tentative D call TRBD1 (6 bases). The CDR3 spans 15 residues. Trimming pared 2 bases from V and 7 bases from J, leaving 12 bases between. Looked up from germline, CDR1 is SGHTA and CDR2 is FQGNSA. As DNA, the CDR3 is TGTGCCAGCAGCTTACAGACAGGAGCCAATTCACCCCTCCACTTT. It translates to CASSLQTGANSPLHF.

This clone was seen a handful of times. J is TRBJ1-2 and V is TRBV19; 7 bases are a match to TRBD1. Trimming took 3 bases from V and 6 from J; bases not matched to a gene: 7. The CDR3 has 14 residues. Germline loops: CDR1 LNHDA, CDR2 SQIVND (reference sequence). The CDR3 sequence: CASSIPWDRNGYTF. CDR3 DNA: TGTGCCAGTAGTATCCCTTGGGACAGAAATGGCTACACCTTC.

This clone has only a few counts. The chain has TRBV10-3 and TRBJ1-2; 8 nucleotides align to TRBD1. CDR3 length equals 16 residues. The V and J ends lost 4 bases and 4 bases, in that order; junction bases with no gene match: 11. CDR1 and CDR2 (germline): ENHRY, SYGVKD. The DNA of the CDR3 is TGTGCCATCAGTGGGAAGCCAGGGGGCTCGGGCTATGGCTACACCTTC. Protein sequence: CAISGKPGGSGYGYTF.

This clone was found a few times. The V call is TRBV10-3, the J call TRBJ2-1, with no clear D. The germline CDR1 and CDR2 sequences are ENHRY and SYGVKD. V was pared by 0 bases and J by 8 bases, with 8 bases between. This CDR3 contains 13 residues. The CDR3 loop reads CAISESLDYEQFF. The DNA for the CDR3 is TGTGCCATCAGTGAGTCGCTAGACTATGAGCAGTTCTTC.

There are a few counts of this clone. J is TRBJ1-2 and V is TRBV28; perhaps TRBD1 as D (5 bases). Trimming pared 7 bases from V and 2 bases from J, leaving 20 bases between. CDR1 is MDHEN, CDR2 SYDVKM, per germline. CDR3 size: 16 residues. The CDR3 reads CASTPGSGVANYGYTF. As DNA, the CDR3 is TGTGCCAGCACTCCCGGGTCGGGGGTCGCAAACTATGGCTACACCTTC.

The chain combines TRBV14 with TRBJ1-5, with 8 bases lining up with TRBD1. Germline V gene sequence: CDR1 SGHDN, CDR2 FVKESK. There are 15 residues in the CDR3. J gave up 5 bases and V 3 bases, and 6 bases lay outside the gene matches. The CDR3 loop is CASSQGDRGHQPQHF. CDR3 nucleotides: TGTGCCAGCAGCCAGGGAGACAGGGGACATCAGCCCCAGCATTTT.

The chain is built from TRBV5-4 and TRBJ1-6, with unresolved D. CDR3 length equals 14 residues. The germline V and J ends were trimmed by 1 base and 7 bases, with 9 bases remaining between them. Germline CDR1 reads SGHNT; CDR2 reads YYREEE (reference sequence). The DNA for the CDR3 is TGTGCCAGCAGCTTGTGGCAGTCGAATTCACCCCTCCACTTT. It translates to CASSLWQSNSPLHF.

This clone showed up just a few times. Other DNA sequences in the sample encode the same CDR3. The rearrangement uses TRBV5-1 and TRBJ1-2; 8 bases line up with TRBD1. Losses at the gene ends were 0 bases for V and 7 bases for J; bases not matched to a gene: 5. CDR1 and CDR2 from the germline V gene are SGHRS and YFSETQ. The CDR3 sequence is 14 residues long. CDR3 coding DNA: TGCGCCAGCAGCTTGGGCCAGGGGGCAGGTGGCTACACCTTC. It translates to CASSLGQGAGGYTF.

DNA for the CDR3: TGTGCCAGCAGCTTAGGGCTAGGTGCTCAAGAGACCCAGTACTTC. Translating gives CASSLGLGAQETQYF. The chain links TRBV7-8 to TRBJ2-5; D remains unclear. V was shortened by 1 base and J by 2 bases, with 11 bases between the two germline ends. This CDR3 comprises 15 residues. Germline V gene lookup returns CDR1 SGHVS and CDR2 FQNEAQ.

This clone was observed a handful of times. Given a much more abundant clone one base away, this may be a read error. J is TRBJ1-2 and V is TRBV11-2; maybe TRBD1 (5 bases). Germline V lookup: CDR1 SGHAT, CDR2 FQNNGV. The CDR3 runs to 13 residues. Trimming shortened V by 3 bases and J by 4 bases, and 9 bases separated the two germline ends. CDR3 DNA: TGTGCCAGCAGCTTTCAGGGCACCTATGGCTACACCTTC. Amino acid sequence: CASSFQGTYGYTF.

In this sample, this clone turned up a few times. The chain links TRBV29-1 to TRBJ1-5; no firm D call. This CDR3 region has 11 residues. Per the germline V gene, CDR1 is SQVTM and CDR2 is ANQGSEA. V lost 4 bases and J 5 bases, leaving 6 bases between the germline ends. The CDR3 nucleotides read TGCAGCGTTGGTCCCGATCAGCCCCAGCATTTT. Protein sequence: CSVGPDQPQHF.